The clone carrying this TCR beta chain appeared a few times. This specimen comes from a study of T-cell reconstitution after alpha-beta-depleted transplantation in children. The CDR3 has 17 amino acids. The germline V gene encodes CDR1 KGHSH and CDR2 LQKENI. Trimming cost V 3 bases and J 3 bases, with 21 bases left between them. Unique molecular identifiers were incorporated when the TCRbeta library was constructed. MiXCR, applied by TCRdb to the PCR reads, yields one record per CDR3 protein. Here the sample spans almost 600,000 distinct CDR3 sequences, about a quarter being singletons. This TCR derives from a boy younger than two with Wiskott-Aldrich syndrome, due to receive a stem cell transplant. The chain joins TRBV18 to TRBJ2-7, with a possible D match to TRBD2 (6 bases). The starting material was PBMCs, obtained before TCRalphabeta/CD19-depleted stem cell transplant. The CDR3 DNA reads TGTGCCAGCTCACCGACCTTCAAAAAGGGACTCAGCTACGAGCAGTACTTC. This codes for CASSPTFKKGLSYEQYF. Full variable domain (rest looked up from reference TRBV18 and TRBJ2-7): NAGVMQNPRHLVRRRGQEARLRCSPMKGHSHVYWYRQLPEEGLKFMVYLQKENIIDESGMPKERFSAEFPKEGPSILRIQQVVRGDSAAYFCASSPTFKKGLSYEQYFGPGTRLTVT.